This T cell receptor beta chain stems from a study of shared clonotypes between healthy human individuals. Study-level information: CD4 naive and memory got three plates each, CD8 naive two, CD8 memory one.

Authors' data handling: ImmunoSEQ gave junction-only sequences without quality scores, so filtering differed. Some clones are missing from TCRdb's copy, which holds only in-frame ones; the method was immunoSEQ multiplex PCR. V, J and clone size are taken as reported in that table, and D and trimming were inferred from the DNA itself. The repertoire holds some 2,500,000 clones, with less than 95% as singletons. From germline, CDR1 is SGHAT and CDR2 FQDESV (reference sequence). Losses at the gene ends were 2 bases for V and 4 bases for J; bases not matched to a gene: 6. There are 15 residues in the CDR3. Investigators divided CD4+ cells into CD45RA+ naive and CD45RA-negative memory subsets.

The genes are TRBV11-1 and TRBJ2-7; 9 bases are a match to TRBD2. The specimen sequenced was naive CD4+ T cells from PBMCs. Subset here: CD45RA+ positively selected. This TCR came from a man aged 18 to 29 in good health. Some clones in this sample may be carry-over from other donors' samples. Here the CDR3 DNA reads TGTGCCAGCAGCTTATCCCCTAGCGGGATTTACGAGCAGTACTTC. Protein sequence: CASSLSPSGIYEQYF.